A selection of T cell receptor beta chains follows, all from one sample in a study of Graves' ophthalmopathy and Graves' hyperthyroidism. Via MiXCR, TCRdb re-called the multiplex PCR reads, giving one row per CDR3 protein. Of about 220,000 distinct CDR3 sequences listed, 20% to 25% are singletons. Material: peripheral blood. These TCRs come from a woman aged 45 to 65 with Graves' ophthalmopathy. CDR3s include the opening cysteine and the closing phenylalanine or tryptophan. The D gene is left open where the match is weak. Not every row has a clone size; where given, it reads once, few, many or a size class.

>NA|TRBV7-2|many|TRBJ1-1
TGTGCCAGCAGCTTAGGTGGGATTACTGAAGCTTTCTTT
CASSLGGITEAFF
>NA|TRBV10-3|many|TRBJ2-2
TGTGCCATCAGTGAGTCCGGGCAGGGAAGGACCGGGGAGCTGTTTTTT
CAISESGQGRTGELFF
>NA|TRBV6-4|many|TRBJ1-5
TGTGCCACCCGGGCCTTAAATCAGCCCCAGCATTTT
CATRALNQPQHF
>NA|TRBV5-1|few|TRBJ2-7
TGCGCCAGCAGCACCTGGGGGGAGGAGCAGTACTTC
CASSTWGEEQYF
>TRBD2|TRBV2|NA|TRBJ2-5
TGTGCCAGCAGTGGGACTGGACTAGCTCTAGAGACCCAGTACTTC
CASSGTGLALETQYF
>TRBD1|TRBV7-8|many|TRBJ2-7
TGTGCCAGCAGCGCCGACAGGGGGGCGGAGCAGTACTTC
CASSADRGAEQYF
>NA|TRBV5-1|many|TRBJ1-5
TGCGCCAGCAGAGTGACGGACAATCAGCCCCAGCATTTT
CASRVTDNQPQHF
>NA|TRBV18|many|TRBJ1-5
TGTGCCAGCTCACCAATGGGGACCCCAAATCAGCCCCAGCATTTT
CASSPMGTPNQPQHF
>NA|TRBV7-3|many|TRBJ1-5
TGTGCCAGCAGTGTTACGGTAAATCAGCCCCAGCATTTT
CASSVTVNQPQHF
>TRBD1|TRBV12-3/TRBV12-4|many|TRBJ2-4
TGTGCCAGCAGTCGGCCGGGACAGGAGAAAAACATTCAGTACTTC
CASSRPGQEKNIQYF
>TRBD2|TRBV11-2|many|TRBJ2-2
TGTGCCAGCAGCACAACTAGCGGGATCGTAAACACCGGGGAGCTGTTTTTT
CASSTTSGIVNTGELFF
>NA|TRBV19|many|TRBJ2-5
TGTGCCAGTAGTAAGGGGACCGGCGGCCAAGAGACCCAGTACTTC
CASSKGTGGQETQYF
>NA|TRBV6-1|few|TRBJ2-7
TGTGCCAGCAGTGAAGCCGACGGCTACGAGCAGTACTTC
CASSEADGYEQYF
>TRBD1|TRBV5-6|many|TRBJ2-7
TGTGCCAGCAGCCGACCGGGACAGGGAGTACAGTACTTC
CASSRPGQGVQYF
>NA|TRBV30|many|TRBJ1-1
TGTGCCTGGAGACCCATAGACCCCACTGAAGCTTTCTTT
CAWRPIDPTEAFF
>TRBD2|TRBV19|NA|TRBJ2-3
TGTGCCAGTAGTTGGGCGGGAGGGAGCACAGATACGCAGTATTTT
CASSWAGGSTDTQYF
>NA|TRBV18|few|TRBJ2-7
TGTGCCAGCTCACCATTTTCAGGGTTCTACGAGCAGTACTTC
CASSPFSGFYEQYF
>NA|TRBV3-1|NA|TRBJ2-7
TGTGCCAGCGGCCAAGATCCCACTTTTGTCAACGAGCAGTACTTC
CASGQDPTFVNEQYF
>TRBD2|TRBV7-2|many|TRBJ2-5
TGTGCCAGCAGTCGTCCGGGGGGTCTAAAGACCCAGTACTTC
CASSRPGGLKTQYF
>NA|TRBV6-2/TRBV6-3|many|TRBJ2-7
TGTGCCAGCAGACAGAGTGGGCAGGGGTCCTACGAGCAGTACTTC
CASRQSGQGSYEQYF
>NA|TRBV20-1|many|TRBJ2-7
TGCAGTGCTGGACAGTTAACCTACGAGCAGTACTTC
CSAGQLTYEQYF
>NA|TRBV2|many|TRBJ1-2
TGTGCCAGCAGTGGGTCGGGCAGCTATGGCTACACCTTC
CASSGSGSYGYTF
>NA|TRBV28|many|TRBJ1-1
TGTGCCAGCAGACGTACTGAAGCTTTCTTT
CASRRTEAFF
>NA|TRBV25-1|many|TRBJ2-5
TGTGCCAGCAGTGGCGTCCACCAAGAGACCCAGTACTTC
CASSGVHQETQYF
>NA|TRBV12-3/TRBV12-4|NA|TRBJ2-5
TGTGCCAGCAGGCCCCCCCAGGGGCAAGAGACCCAGTACTTC
CASRPPQGQETQYF
>NA|TRBV3-1|NA|TRBJ2-5
TGTGCCAGCAGCTCGCGGGTGCCAAGGACCCAGTACTTC
CASSSRVPRTQYF
>NA|TRBV3-1|many|TRBJ2-7
TGTGCCAGCAGCCAAGCGGGGCTCGAGCAGTACTTC
CASSQAGLEQYF
>TRBD1|TRBV30|many|TRBJ1-5
TGTGCCTGGCAGGGGGCTTTATATCAGCCCCAGCATTTT
CAWQGALYQPQHF
>NA|TRBV6-5|NA|TRBJ2-7
TGTGCCAGCAGTTACTCGTTGGACGGATACGAGCAGTACTTC
CASSYSLDGYEQYF
>NA|TRBV9|few|TRBJ1-6
TGTGCCAGCAGCCCCGACAGTATGAGGGCTTCCCTCCACTTT
CASSPDSMRASLHF
>NA|TRBV29-1|NA|TRBJ2-7
TGCAGCGTTGGGGCGGAAGACTCCTACGCGCAGTACTTC
CSVGAEDSYAQYF
>NA|TRBV27|NA|TRBJ1-2
TGTGCCAGCAGTTCAGGCCAGGGCAGACTCAACTATGGCTACACCTTC
CASSSGQGRLNYGYTF
>TRBD2|TRBV28|NA|TRBJ2-7
TGTGCCAGCAGTTTAGAGTTCCTAGCGGGAGACCTCTACGAGCAGTACTTC
CASSLEFLAGDLYEQYF